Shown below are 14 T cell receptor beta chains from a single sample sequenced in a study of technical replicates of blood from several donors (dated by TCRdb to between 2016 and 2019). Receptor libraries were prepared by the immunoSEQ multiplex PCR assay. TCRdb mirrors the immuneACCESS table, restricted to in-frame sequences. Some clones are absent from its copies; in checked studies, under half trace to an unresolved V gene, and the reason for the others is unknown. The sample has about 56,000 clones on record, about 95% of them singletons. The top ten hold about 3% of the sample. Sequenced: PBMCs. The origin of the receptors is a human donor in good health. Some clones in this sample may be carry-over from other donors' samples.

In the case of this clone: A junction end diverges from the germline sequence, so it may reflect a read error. The CDR3 protein is CASRQDRVNTGELFF. CDR3 DNA: TGCGCCAGCAGACAAGACAGGGTGAACACCGGGGAGCTGTTTTTT. The V call is TRBV4-1, the J call TRBJ2-2, with 7 nucleotides matching TRBD1. Per the germline V gene, CDR1 is MGHRA and CDR2 is YSYEKL. The CDR3 is 15 residues long.

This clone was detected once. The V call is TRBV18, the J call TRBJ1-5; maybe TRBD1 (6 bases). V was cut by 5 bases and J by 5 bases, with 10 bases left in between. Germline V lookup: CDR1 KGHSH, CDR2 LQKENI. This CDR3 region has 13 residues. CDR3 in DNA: TGTGCCAGCTCAAACAACAGGGATCAGCCCCAGCATTTT. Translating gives CASSNNRDQPQHF.

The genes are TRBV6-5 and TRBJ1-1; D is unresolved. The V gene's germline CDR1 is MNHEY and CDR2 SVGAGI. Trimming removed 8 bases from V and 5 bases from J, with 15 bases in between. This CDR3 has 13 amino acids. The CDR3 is CASLSIRRTEAFF. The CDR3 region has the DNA TGTGCCAGCTTATCAATCAGGAGGACTGAAGCTTTCTTT.

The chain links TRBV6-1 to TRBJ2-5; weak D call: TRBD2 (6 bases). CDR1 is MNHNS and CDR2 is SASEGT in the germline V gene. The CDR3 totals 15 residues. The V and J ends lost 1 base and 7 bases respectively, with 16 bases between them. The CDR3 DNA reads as TGTGCCAGCAGTGAAGGATGGGGCCAGGAGGGGACCCAGTACTTC. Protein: CASSEGWGQEGTQYF.

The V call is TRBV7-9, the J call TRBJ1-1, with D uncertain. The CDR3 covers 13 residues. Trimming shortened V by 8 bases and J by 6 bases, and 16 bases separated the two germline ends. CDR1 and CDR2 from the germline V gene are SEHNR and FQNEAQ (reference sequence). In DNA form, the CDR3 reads TGTGCCAGCTCCCTGCGGGTGGTCCCTGAAGCTTTCTTT. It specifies CASSLRVVPEAFF. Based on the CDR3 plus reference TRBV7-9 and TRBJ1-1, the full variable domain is DTGVSQNPRHKITKRGQNVTFRCDPISEHNRLYWYRQTLGQGPEFLTYFQNEAQLEKSRLLSDRFSAERPKGSFSTLEIQRTEQGDSAMYLCASSLRVVPEAFFGQGTRLTVV.

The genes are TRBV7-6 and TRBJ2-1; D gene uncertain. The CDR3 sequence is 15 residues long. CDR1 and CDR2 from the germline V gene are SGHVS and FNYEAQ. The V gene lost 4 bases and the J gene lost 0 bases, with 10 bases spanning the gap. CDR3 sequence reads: CASSSAMSSYNEQFF. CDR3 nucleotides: TGTGCCAGCAGCTCCGCCATGAGCTCCTACAATGAGCAGTTCTTC.

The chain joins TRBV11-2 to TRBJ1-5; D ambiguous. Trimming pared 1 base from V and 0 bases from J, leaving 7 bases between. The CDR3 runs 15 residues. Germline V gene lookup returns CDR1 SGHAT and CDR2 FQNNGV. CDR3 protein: CASSLGEFSNQPQHF. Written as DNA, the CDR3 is TGTGCCAGCAGCTTAGGTGAGTTTAGCAATCAGCCCCAGCATTTT.

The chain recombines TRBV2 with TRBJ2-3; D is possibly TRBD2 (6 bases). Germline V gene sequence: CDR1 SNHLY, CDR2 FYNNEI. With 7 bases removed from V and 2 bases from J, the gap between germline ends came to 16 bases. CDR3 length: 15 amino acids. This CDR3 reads CASIRELAPTDTQYF. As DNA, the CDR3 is TGTGCCAGCATCCGAGAGCTAGCGCCCACAGATACGCAGTATTTT.

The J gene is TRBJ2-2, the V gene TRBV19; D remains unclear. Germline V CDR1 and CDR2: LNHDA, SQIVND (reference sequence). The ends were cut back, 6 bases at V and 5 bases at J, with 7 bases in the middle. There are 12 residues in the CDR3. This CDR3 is CASSIHTGELFF. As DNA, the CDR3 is TGTGCCAGTAGCATTCATACCGGGGAGCTGTTTTTT.

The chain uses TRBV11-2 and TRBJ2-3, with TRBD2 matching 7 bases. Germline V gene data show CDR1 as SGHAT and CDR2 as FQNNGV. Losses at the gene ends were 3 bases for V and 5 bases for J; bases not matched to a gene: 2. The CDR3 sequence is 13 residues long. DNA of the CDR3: TGTGCCAGCAGCTTGGGGGAGGGAGATACGCAGTATTTT. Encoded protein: CASSLGEGDTQYF. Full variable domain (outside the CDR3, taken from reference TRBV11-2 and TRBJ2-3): EAGVAQSPRYKIIEKRQSVAFWCNPISGHATLYWYQQILGQGPKLLIQFQNNGVVDDSQLPKDRFSAERLKGVDSTLKIQPAKLEDSAVYLCASSLGEGDTQYFGPGTRLTVL.

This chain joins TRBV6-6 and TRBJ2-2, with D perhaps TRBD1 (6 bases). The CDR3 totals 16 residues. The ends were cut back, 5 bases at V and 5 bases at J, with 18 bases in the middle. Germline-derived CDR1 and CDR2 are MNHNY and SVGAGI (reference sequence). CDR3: CASSQLLGAQTGELFF. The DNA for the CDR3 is TGTGCCAGCAGTCAATTATTGGGGGCGCAAACCGGGGAGCTGTTTTTT.

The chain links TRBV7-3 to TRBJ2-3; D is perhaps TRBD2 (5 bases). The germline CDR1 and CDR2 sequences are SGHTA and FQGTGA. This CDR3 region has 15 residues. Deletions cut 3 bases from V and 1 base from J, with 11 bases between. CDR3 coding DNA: TGTGCCAGCAGCTTCGGTGGGAGCGGCACAGATACGCAGTATTTT. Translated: CASSFGGSGTDTQYF.

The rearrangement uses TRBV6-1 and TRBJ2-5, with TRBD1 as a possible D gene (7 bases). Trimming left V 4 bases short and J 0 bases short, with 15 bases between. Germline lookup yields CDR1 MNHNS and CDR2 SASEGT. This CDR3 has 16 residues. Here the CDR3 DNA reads TGTGCCAGCAGTGCATGGACAGGAGGGTACCAAGAGACCCAGTACTTC. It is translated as CASSAWTGGYQETQYF.

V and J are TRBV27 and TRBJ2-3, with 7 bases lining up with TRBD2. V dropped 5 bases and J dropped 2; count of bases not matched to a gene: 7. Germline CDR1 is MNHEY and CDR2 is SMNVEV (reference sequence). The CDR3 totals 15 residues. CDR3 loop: CASSEGLYLTDTQYF. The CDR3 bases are TGTGCCAGCAGTGAGGGACTATACCTCACAGATACGCAGTATTTT.